The 25 T cell receptor beta chains listed next were all sequenced from one sample in a study of blood T cell repertoires in COVID-19. TCRdb's copy holds only in-frame clones and misses some; the assay was immunoSEQ multiplex PCR. In the table there are approximately 74,000 clones, about four fifths of which are singletons. Material: peripheral blood. These receptors were obtained from a woman aged 80 or older with active or convalescent COVID-19.

This clone has only one observation. V is TRBV20-1 and J is TRBJ2-7; D gene uncertain. V lost 3 bases, J lost 4 bases, and 7 bases lay in between. Germline V gene sequence: CDR1 DFQATT, CDR2 SNEGSKA (reference sequence). The CDR3 totals 11 residues. For the CDR3, the DNA is TGCAGTGCTAGGAAAGAGTACGAGCAGTACTTC. Its translation: CSARKEYEQYF.

The J gene is TRBJ2-3, the V gene TRBV12-5, with a weak D call TRBD1 (5 bases). Per germline, CDR1 LGHNT and CDR2 FRNRAP. CDR3 length: 16 residues. Trimming left V 4 bases short and J 1 base short, with 15 bases between. The CDR3 DNA follows: TGTGCTAGTGGTTACGGCATGCAGGGCGGCACAGATACGCAGTATTTT. Its translation is CASGYGMQGGTDTQYF.

This clone has more than one count but fewer than ten. The rearrangement uses TRBV2 and TRBJ2-1; TRBD2 matches at 7 bases. Germline trimming cut 5 bases from V and 4 bases from J; bases unmatched to any gene: 5. The length of the CDR3 is 14 residues. Per the germline V gene, CDR1 is SNHLY and CDR2 is FYNNEI. CDR3 amino acids: CASSRGLTYNEQFF. The CDR3 region has the DNA TGTGCCAGCAGTCGGGGACTAACATACAATGAGCAGTTCTTC.

This clone is a singleton in its sample. This sequence joins TRBV18 and TRBJ2-1, with 9 bases lining up with TRBD1. The junction had 10 bases not matched to a gene; V was cut back by 6 bases and J by 7 bases. Germline V gives CDR1 KGHSH, CDR2 LQKENI. The length of the CDR3 is 15 residues. CDR3: CASSPGTGSRNEQFF. The CDR3 nucleotides are TGTGCCAGCTCTCCCGGGACAGGGTCTAGGAATGAGCAGTTCTTC.

This clone has just a few counts. This specimen includes other DNA sequences encoding the same CDR3. CDR3 coding DNA: TGTGCCAGCAGCTTAGGGGACAGGGATAATGAAAAACTGTTTTTT. Translating it yields CASSLGDRDNEKLFF. The rearrangement uses TRBV11-2 and TRBJ1-4, with 9 bases lining up with TRBD1. The J segment lost 4 bases and the V segment lost 1 base, leaving 1 base of the junction unmatched. Germline assignment: CDR1 SGHAT and CDR2 FQNNGV. The CDR3 contains 15 residues. The whole variable domain, filled in from reference TRBV11-2 and TRBJ1-4, reads EAGVAQSPRYKIIEKRQSVAFWCNPISGHATLYWYQQILGQGPKLLIQFQNNGVVDDSQLPKDRFSAERLKGVDSTLKIQPAKLEDSAVYLCASSLGDRDNEKLFFGSGTQLSVL.

This clone was seen a few times. The chain carries TRBV6-8 and TRBJ1-5; D remains unclear. The germline CDR1 and CDR2 sequences are MNHGY and SAAAGT. The CDR3 totals 16 residues. V shed 2 bases and J shed 0 bases, with 11 bases lying between them. The chain's CDR3 is CASSYPQYDSNQPQHF. DNA for the CDR3: TGTGCCAGCAGTTACCCACAGTATGATAGCAATCAGCCCCAGCATTTT.

The chain has TRBV5-6 and TRBJ2-7, with 9 positions matching TRBD1. Trimming at V came to 2 bases and at J to 4 bases, leaving 10 bases not matched to a gene. This CDR3 is built from 16 residues. CDR1 is SGHDT and CDR2 is YYEEEE in the germline V gene. This chain's CDR3 is CASSFAGTGILYEQYF. In DNA, the CDR3 is TGTGCCAGCAGCTTCGCCGGGACAGGGATTCTGTACGAGCAGTACTTC.

The chain uses TRBV5-1 and TRBJ2-5; tentative D call: TRBD1 (8 bases). Germline V CDR1 and CDR2: SGHRS, YFSETQ. Between the trimmed V and J ends, which lost 2 bases and 4 bases, there was a span of 15 bases. The CDR3 consists of 15 residues. The CDR3 protein is CASSFGQGGRETQYF. DNA for the CDR3: TGCGCCAGCAGCTTCGGACAGGGAGGGCGAGAGACCCAGTACTTC. Variable domain in full (rest from reference TRBV5-1 and TRBJ2-5): KAGVTQTPRYLIKTRGQQVTLSCSPISGHRSVSWYQQTPGQGLQFLFEYFSETQRNKGNFPGRFSGRQFSNSRSEMNVSTLELGDSALYLCASSFGQGGRETQYFGPGTRLLVL.

The sample holds a few counts of this clone. The chain couples TRBV12-3 or TRBV12-4 to TRBJ1-2; D ambiguous. This CDR3 is 11 amino acids long. Trimming stripped 4 bases from V and 4 bases from J, with 4 bases between. The CDR3 here is CASSSLYGYTF. CDR3 DNA sequence: TGTGCCAGCAGTTCCCTCTATGGCTACACCTTC.

This chain joins TRBV7-2 and TRBJ1-2, with D perhaps TRBD1 (6 bases). The CDR3 is 16 residues long. Trimming took off 5 bases at V and 0 bases at J, with 16 bases between the two ends. The V gene's germline CDR1 is SGHTA and CDR2 FQGNSA. The CDR3 spells CASSPRADRANYGYTF. The CDR3 DNA sequence: TGTGCCAGCAGCCCTAGGGCGGACAGAGCTAACTATGGCTACACCTTC.

This chain links TRBV30 with TRBJ1-5; D is undetermined. CDR1 is GTSNPN and CDR2 is SVGIG in the germline V gene (reference sequence). The CDR3 is 13 amino acids. Trimming stripped 4 bases from V and 7 bases from J, with 14 bases between. The DNA of the CDR3 is TGTGCCTGGAACGGCGGGGTTCGGCAGCCCCAGCATTTT. It codes for CAWNGGVRQPQHF.

The CDR3 loop reads CASSAAGQTYEKLFF. CDR3 nucleotides: TGCGCCAGCAGCGCCGCGGGACAGACCTATGAAAAACTGTTTTTT. The J gene is TRBJ1-4, the V gene TRBV5-1, with 7 bases lining up with TRBD1. Trimming took 4 bases from V and 6 from J; bases not matched to a gene: 9. Germline V gives CDR1 SGHRS, CDR2 YFSETQ. This CDR3 is 15 amino acids long.

V and J are TRBV7-3 and TRBJ2-3, with 9 nucleotides matching TRBD2. The CDR3 is 18 residues long. Per the germline V gene, CDR1 is SGHTA and CDR2 is FQGTGA. V dropped 5 bases and J dropped 2; count of bases not matched to a gene: 14. The CDR3 DNA sequence: TGTGCCAGCAGCCCCGGTTCTAGCGGGGCTTCCTACACAGATACGCAGTATTTT. It encodes CASSPGSSGASYTDTQYF.

Only a few counts were recorded for this clone. The gene calls are TRBV24-1 and TRBJ2-2; D possibly corresponds to TRBD2 (5 bases). CDR3 length equals 13 residues. The ends were cut back, 8 bases at V and 0 bases at J, with 6 bases in the middle. Germline CDR1 KGHDR, CDR2 SFDVKD. DNA of the CDR3: TGTGCCACCACCGGGACGAACACCGGGGAGCTGTTTTTT. It codes for CATTGTNTGELFF.

This chain connects TRBV10-1 to TRBJ1-1, with D perhaps TRBD1 (5 bases). The CDR3 covers 13 residues. V lost 6 bases to trimming and J lost 3 bases, with 11 bases between them. The germline CDR1 and CDR2 sequences are WNHNN and SYGVQD (reference sequence). CDR3 sequence reads: CASRGGLDTEAFF. DNA for the CDR3: TGCGCCAGCAGGGGGGGTTTGGACACTGAAGCTTTCTTT.

The chain is built from TRBV2 and TRBJ2-1; D may be TRBD2 (6 bases). V gave up 7 bases and J gave up 10 bases, with 11 bases separating them. This CDR3 has 11 amino acids. Germline V gene data show CDR1 as SNHLY and CDR2 as FYNNEI. In DNA, the CDR3 is TGTGCCAGCACGTTCCTAGCGGAGCAGTTCTTC. Its protein product is CASTFLAEQFF.

This clone was found a few times. The chain combines TRBV9 with TRBJ2-1; D possibly corresponds to TRBD2 (6 bases). The CDR3 totals 16 residues. CDR1 and CDR2 from the germline V gene are SGDLS and YYNGEE. Trimming cost V 0 bases and J 6 bases, with 16 bases left between them. CDR3 nucleotide sequence: TGTGCCAGCAGCGTAGAATACGGGAGAGGAGGCAATGAGCAGTTCTTC. Protein: CASSVEYGRGGNEQFF. The full variable domain, completed using reference TRBV9 and TRBJ2-1, is DSGVTQTPKHLITATGQRVTLRCSPRSGDLSVYWYQQSLDQGLQFLIQYYNGEERAKGNILERFSAQQFPDLHSELNLSSLELGDSALYFCASSVEYGRGGNEQFFGPGTRLTVL.

This chain joins TRBV5-4 and TRBJ1-6; possible D gene TRBD1, 6 bases. The CDR3 extends over 15 amino acids. The germline V and J ends were trimmed by 2 bases and 7 bases, with 13 bases remaining between them. Germline V gives CDR1 SGHNT, CDR2 YYREEE (reference sequence). The CDR3 protein is CASSLLQGNNSPLHF. The CDR3 bases are TGTGCCAGCAGCTTACTACAGGGCAACAATTCACCCCTCCACTTT.

This sequence joins TRBV24-1 and TRBJ2-1; maybe TRBD2 (7 bases). CDR1 is KGHDR and CDR2 is SFDVKD in the germline V gene. The CDR3 length is 13 residues. V was clipped by 8 bases and J by 7 bases, with 14 bases between them. The CDR3: CATTDGGQNEQFF. The CDR3 DNA reads as TGTGCCACCACCGACGGGGGGCAGAATGAGCAGTTCTTC.

V is TRBV6-1 and J is TRBJ1-3, with D tentatively TRBD1 (5 bases). The germline V gene encodes CDR1 MNHNS and CDR2 SASEGT. V was trimmed by 2 bases and J by 4 bases, leaving 15 bases between them. The CDR3 is 16 amino acids. The chain's CDR3 is CASSEFGGIGGNTIYF. The CDR3 coding sequence is TGTGCCAGCAGTGAATTTGGGGGGATAGGCGGAAACACCATATATTTT.

The chain joins TRBV6-5 to TRBJ2-1; no firm D call. This CDR3 spans 11 amino acids. CDR1 and CDR2 from the germline V gene are MNHEY and SVGAGI. V lost 9 bases and J 8 bases, leaving 11 bases between the germline ends. The CDR3 protein is CASSSIYEQFF. The CDR3 coding sequence is TGTGCCAGTTCAAGCATTTATGAGCAGTTCTTC.

V gene TRBV4-1 combines with J gene TRBJ2-1; TRBD2 aligns across 12 bases. Germline CDR1 is MGHRA and CDR2 is YSYEKL. The CDR3 spans 17 residues. With V trimmed by 3 bases and J by 3 bases, 6 bases remained unmatched. The CDR3 protein is CASSHQLAGGLYNEQFF. In DNA, the CDR3 is TGCGCCAGCAGCCACCAGCTAGCGGGGGGGCTCTACAATGAGCAGTTCTTC.

This clone was counted between two and nine times. The chain is built from TRBV6-2 or TRBV6-3 and TRBJ2-7; a weak D match, TRBD2 (6 bases). CDR1 is MNHEY, CDR2 SVGEGT, per germline. This CDR3 comprises 15 residues. Trimming cost V 2 bases and J 2 bases, with 13 bases left between them. This chain's CDR3 is CASSYSLANTYEQYF. The CDR3 DNA is TGTGCCAGCAGTTACAGTCTAGCGAATACCTACGAGCAGTACTTC.

This chain joins TRBV27 and TRBJ1-1; the D gene is possibly TRBD1 (5 bases). The CDR3 loop spans 16 amino acids. The germline V gene encodes CDR1 MNHEY and CDR2 SMNVEV (reference sequence). V was shortened by 7 bases and J by 4 bases, with 22 bases between the two germline ends. The CDR3 region is CASKGAVGTRGTEAFF. The CDR3 DNA sequence: TGTGCCAGCAAAGGGGCGGTCGGGACTAGAGGCACTGAAGCTTTCTTT.

The sample holds a few counts of this clone. Other nucleotide sequences from this sample produce the same CDR3. The gene calls are TRBV2 and TRBJ2-2; 8 bases align to TRBD2. The V gene's germline CDR1 is SNHLY and CDR2 FYNNEI. Trimming took 11 bases from V and 3 from J; bases not matched to a gene: 17. This CDR3 has 17 amino acids. CDR3 in amino acids: CAPTRAGGGGDTGELFF. In DNA, the CDR3 is TGTGCCCCCACCCGGGCCGGGGGGGGCGGGGACACCGGGGAGCTGTTTTTT.